The clone carrying this T cell receptor beta chain was picked up one time. As yet, its antigen is unknown. These data are taken from a study of T cell repertoires in cytomegalovirus infection. The germline V gene encodes CDR1 SEHNR and CDR2 FQNEAQ (reference sequence). V shed 7 bases and J shed 3 bases, with 12 bases lying between them. This CDR3 has 13 residues. A single record per CDR3 protein comes from TCRdb applying MiXCR to the reads. The sample gives nearly 450,000 distinct CDR3 sequences, roughly 31% of which show up once; roughly an eighth is in the top ten. Study observations and caveats: Across the ex vivo response, the dominant clonotypes were HLA-C-restricted CMV-specific TCR beta clonotypes.

Sequences were obtained from PBMCs. The clonotype comes from a human donor in good health (CMV status not recorded). Some clones in this sample may be carry-over from other donors' samples. The V and J genes are TRBV7-9 and TRBJ1-1, with D perhaps matching TRBD1 (5 bases). CDR3 sequence reads: CASIGWGDTEAFF. In nucleotides, the CDR3 is TGTGCCAGCATAGGATGGGGGGACACTGAAGCTTTCTTT.